This TCR beta chain was recovered during a study of Ad26.COV2.S vaccination and SARS-CoV-2 variants. Findings and limits, study-wide: Non-spike TCR breadth was similar in vaccine and placebo recipients. Placebo recipients trailed vaccine recipients in spike-specific TCR breadth.

Noted treatment: about 20 received Ad26.COV2.S at low or high dose, single or two shots; roughly five received placebo; per-sample allocation not given. Following the first vaccine or placebo injection, samples were taken on day 63. Whoever gave the sample was an adult aged 18-55 years in Boston. The V gene lost 4 bases and the J gene lost 5 bases, with 9 bases spanning the gap. This CDR3 is built from 13 residues. Per germline, CDR1 SEHNR and CDR2 FQNEAQ (reference sequence). TCRdb's copy holds only in-frame clones and misses some; the assay was immunoSEQ multiplex PCR. Of a few hundred thousand clones in the sample, over 80% were seen once. As to this clone: Its specificity is unknown.

This TCR derives from a person aged 18-60 years who received the Ad26.COV2.S COVID-19 vaccine or a placebo. The chain has TRBV7-9 and TRBJ2-1, with D possibly being TRBD1 (5 bases). The specimen comprised peripheral blood, sampled in a trial of Ad26.COV2.S vaccine versus placebo. This CDR3 is CASSSATDNEQFF. The CDR3 DNA reads TGTGCCAGCAGCTCAGCGACAGACAATGAGCAGTTCTTC.